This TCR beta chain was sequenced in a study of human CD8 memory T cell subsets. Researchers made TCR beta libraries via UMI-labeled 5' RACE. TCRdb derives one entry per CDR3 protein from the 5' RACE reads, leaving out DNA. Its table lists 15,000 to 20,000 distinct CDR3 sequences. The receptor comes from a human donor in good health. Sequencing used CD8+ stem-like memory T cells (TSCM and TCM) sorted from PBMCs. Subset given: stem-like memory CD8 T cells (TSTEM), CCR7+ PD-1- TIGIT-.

CDR3 in amino acids: CASSEERAGVSPLHF. The chain joins TRBV2 to TRBJ1-6; TCRdb returns TRBD1, unconfirmable since there is no DNA. This CDR3 is built from 15 residues. The V gene's germline CDR1 is SNHLY and CDR2 FYNNEI. Using reference TRBV2 and TRBJ1-6 for the parts outside the CDR3, the full variable domain is EPEVTQTPSHQVTQMGQEVILRCVPISNHLYFYWYRQILGQKVEFLVSFYNNEISEKSEIFDDQFSVERPDGSNFTLKIRSTKLEDSAMYFCASSEERAGVSPLHFGNGTRLTVT.